Presented here are 24 T cell receptor beta chains from one specimen sequenced in a study of CD8+ T cells in alopecia areata (dated by TCRdb to 2016 to 2018). This sample's treatment or condition label indicates: oral pan-JAK inhibitor, 5-10 mg twice daily. To prepare the library, the immunoSEQ multiplex PCR assay was applied. For TCR sequencing, RNA was extracted from every sample and reverse transcribed into cDNA to serve as template. Not all clones reach the TCRdb copy of this immuneACCESS table, which keeps in-frame sequences only. Checked studies attribute under half of the gap to unresolved V genes and leave the rest unexplained. The table for this sample lists 200,000 to 250,000 clones; 35% to 40% of them were counted only once. About 0.48% of the sample goes to the ten largest clones. The starting material was CD4+ T cells sorted from blood, obtained between weeks 30 and 35, from a patient treated with tofacitinib. The receptors shown here come from a human donor with alopecia areata.

This clone occurred a few times. This chain uses TRBV6-5 with TRBJ1-3, with 8 bases fitting TRBD1. Trimming took 7 bases from V and 4 from J; bases not matched to a gene: 6. The CDR3 totals 14 residues. Per the germline V gene, CDR1 is MNHEY and CDR2 is SVGAGI. Here the CDR3 reads CASISHRGGNTIYF. Written as DNA, the CDR3 is TGTGCCAGCATCTCGCACAGGGGGGGAAACACCATATATTTT.

This clone was observed a handful of times. V usage is TRBV7-2 and J usage is TRBJ2-5; 8 nucleotides align to TRBD2. The trim removed 1 base at V and 0 bases at J, leaving 10 bases unmatched. The CDR3 length is 18 residues. CDR1 and CDR2 (germline): SGHTA, FQGNSA. CDR3 DNA: TGTGCCAGCAGCTTAGGAGGGATGGGCGGGAGGAACCAAGAGACCCAGTACTTC. Amino acids: CASSLGGMGGRNQETQYF.

The chain links TRBV18 to TRBJ2-1; D might be TRBD2 (6 bases). Germline CDR1 and CDR2: KGHSH and LQKENI. CDR3 length: 13 amino acids. V was trimmed by 6 bases and J by 10 bases, leaving 16 bases between them. Here the CDR3 DNA reads TGTGCCAGCTCCCGGTCCCGTGGGGGGGAGCAGTTCTTC. As protein: CASSRSRGGEQFF.

The chain uses TRBV30 and TRBJ1-4; D is perhaps TRBD1 (5 bases). This CDR3 spans 12 amino acids. V dropped 8 bases and J dropped 7 bases, with 14 bases sitting between them. Germline V gene data show CDR1 as GTSNPN and CDR2 as SVGIG (reference sequence). For the CDR3, the DNA is TGTGCCGTGGGCCCTAGGGGTGAAAAACTGTTTTTT. It codes for CAVGPRGEKLFF.

The gene calls are TRBV9 and TRBJ2-5, with D tentatively TRBD1 (7 bases). This CDR3 region has 12 residues. V lost 4 bases, J lost 8 bases, and 12 bases lay in between. Germline-derived CDR1 and CDR2 are SGDLS and YYNGEE. This CDR3 reads CASSRQGGTQYF. The CDR3 nucleotides are TGTGCCAGCAGCCGACAGGGAGGAACCCAGTACTTC.

This clone showed up just a few times. The chain has TRBV6-5 and TRBJ1-1; D perhaps matches TRBD1 (5 bases). CDR1 is MNHEY, CDR2 SVGAGI, per germline. There are 12 residues in the CDR3. V dropped 6 bases and J dropped 4 bases, with 9 bases sitting between them. The CDR3 protein is CASRRQSTEAFF. The DNA for the CDR3 is TGTGCCAGCAGACGACAGAGCACTGAAGCTTTCTTT.

Only a few counts were recorded for this clone. The rearrangement links TRBV29-1 to TRBJ2-7; unclear D gene. Trimming removed 4 bases from V and 0 bases from J, with 13 bases in between. In germline, CDR1 is SQVTM, CDR2 ANQGSEA. The CDR3 has 14 amino acids. The CDR3 reads CSVVSRISSYEQYF. Written as DNA, the CDR3 is TGCAGCGTTGTGTCTCGAATAAGCTCCTACGAGCAGTACTTC.

This clone came up a few times. This sequence joins TRBV5-1 and TRBJ2-2, with 10 bases fitting TRBD1. With 3 bases clipped from V and 0 bases from J, the junction kept 2 bases outside the gene matches. The CDR3 spans 16 residues. Germline CDR1 is SGHRS and CDR2 is YFSETQ. As DNA, the CDR3 is TGCGCCAGCAGCTCTGGGACAGGGGCGAACACCGGGGAGCTGTTTTTT. This sequence encodes CASSSGTGANTGELFF.

The gene calls are TRBV7-3 and TRBJ2-3, with TRBD2 matching over 8 bases. The V gene end was trimmed by 4 bases and the J gene end by 5 bases; junction bases not matched to a gene: 11. Germline CDR1 reads SGHTA; CDR2 reads FQGTGA. The CDR3 sequence is 16 residues long. This chain's CDR3 is CASSSLGLGVLDTQYF. The CDR3 DNA reads TGTGCCAGCAGCTCCCTGGGACTAGGGGTCCTAGATACGCAGTATTTT.

Many counts were recorded for this clone. The chain couples TRBV18 to TRBJ2-7, with a tentative D call TRBD2 (5 bases). The CDR3 sequence is 11 residues long. CDR1 and CDR2 (germline): KGHSH, LQKENI. Between the trimmed V and J ends, which lost 10 bases and 6 bases, there was a span of 13 bases. The CDR3 DNA reads as TGTGCCACCTTCGGTGGAGGCGAGCAGTACTTC. Protein sequence: CATFGGGEQYF.

The table lists this clone with a few counts. The CDR3 protein is CASSSNRRNTEAFF. Here the CDR3 DNA reads TGTGCCAGCAGCTCCAACAGGAGGAACACTGAAGCTTTCTTT. V gene TRBV7-9 combines with J gene TRBJ1-1, with D possibly TRBD1 on 5 matching bases. Trimming left V 4 bases short and J 1 base short, with 10 bases between. Per germline, CDR1 SEHNR and CDR2 FQNEAQ (reference sequence). This CDR3 contains 14 residues.

This clone occurred a few times. The rearrangement links TRBV7-3 to TRBJ2-5; 7 nucleotides match TRBD1. Germline-derived CDR1 and CDR2 are SGHTA and FQGTGA. V dropped 1 base and J dropped 5; count of bases not matched to a gene: 10. This CDR3 has 16 residues. In DNA, the CDR3 is TGTGCCAGCAGCTTAATGGCAGGGGGTCTACGGGAGACCCAGTACTTC. Encoded protein: CASSLMAGGLRETQYF.

This clone was found a few times. V is TRBV5-1 and J is TRBJ2-3; 7 nucleotides match TRBD1. Germline CDR1 reads SGHRS; CDR2 reads YFSETQ. The V gene end was trimmed by 3 bases and the J gene end by 4 bases; junction bases not matched to a gene: 5. CDR3 size: 14 residues. The CDR3 spells CASSSDRDSDTQYF. The CDR3 coding sequence is TGCGCCAGCAGCTCTGACAGGGATTCAGATACGCAGTATTTT. Filled out from reference TRBV5-1 and TRBJ2-3, the complete variable domain reads KAGVTQTPRYLIKTRGQQVTLSCSPISGHRSVSWYQQTPGQGLQFLFEYFSETQRNKGNFPGRFSGRQFSNSRSEMNVSTLELGDSALYLCASSSDRDSDTQYFGPGTRLTVL.

Comments on this clone: This may arise from a read error, as a much more abundant clone is one base away. The chain links TRBV7-9 to TRBJ1-6; perhaps TRBD1 as D (5 bases). CDR3 length: 15 amino acids. The germline V gene has CDR1 SEHNR and CDR2 FQNEAQ (reference sequence). DNA of the CDR3: TGTGCCAGCAGCACCCGGACCCAGGGTAGCTCACCCCCCCACTTT. The encoded protein is CASSTRTQGSSPPHF.

V is TRBV18 and J is TRBJ1-1; possibly TRBD1 for D (6 bases). The CDR3 runs 15 residues. Per germline, CDR1 KGHSH and CDR2 LQKENI. With 4 bases removed from V and 1 base from J, the gap between germline ends came to 13 bases. CDR3 loop: CASSQQGTKNTEAFF. CDR3 DNA: TGTGCCAGCTCACAACAGGGCACAAAGAACACTGAAGCTTTCTTT.

The rearrangement links TRBV7-9 to TRBJ1-1; unclear D gene. Germline CDR1 SEHNR, CDR2 FQNEAQ (reference sequence). This CDR3 comprises 16 residues. V was trimmed by 7 bases and J by 1 base, leaving 19 bases between them. The CDR3 loop reads CASKWSSGGSNTEAFF. The CDR3 coding sequence is TGTGCCAGCAAATGGAGCTCAGGCGGTTCGAACACTGAAGCTTTCTTT.

This sequence joins TRBV6-5 and TRBJ1-2; 10 nucleotides align to TRBD1. J was trimmed by 5 bases and V by 7 bases; bases with no gene match: 7. The CDR3 has 14 amino acids. Per the germline V gene, CDR1 is MNHEY and CDR2 is SVGAGI. In DNA form, the CDR3 reads TGTGCCAGCAAAATAGGGACAGGGGTTTATGGCTACACCTTC. Amino acid sequence: CASKIGTGVYGYTF.

The chain uses TRBV29-1 and TRBJ2-3; D not certain. V lost 5 bases and J 5 bases, leaving 11 bases between the germline ends. Germline lookup yields CDR1 SQVTM and CDR2 ANQGSEA. This CDR3 is built from 12 residues. CDR3 in DNA: TGCAGCGTTCAACAGAGTGGAGATACGCAGTATTTT. This codes for CSVQQSGDTQYF.

The count of this clone is one. The chain combines TRBV29-1 with TRBJ2-5; the D gene is possibly TRBD1 (6 bases). CDR3 length: 13 amino acids. Germline V CDR1 and CDR2: SQVTM, ANQGSEA. The V gene lost 2 bases and the J gene lost 11 bases, with 18 bases spanning the gap. This CDR3 is CSVEINWGQGQYF. DNA for the CDR3: TGCAGCGTTGAAATCAATTGGGGCCAGGGGCAGTACTTC. Drawing the rest from reference TRBV29-1 and TRBJ2-5, the complete variable domain is SAVISQKPSRDICQRGTSLTIQCQVDSQVTMMFWYRQQPGQSLTLIATANQGSEATYESGFVIDKFPISRPNLTFSTLTVSNMSPEDSSIYLCSVEINWGQGQYFGPGTRLLVL.

This clone was seen more than once but under ten times. The J gene is TRBJ2-7, the V gene TRBV14; D is unclear. The ends were cut back, 4 bases at V and 1 base at J, with 8 bases in the middle. This CDR3 has 13 residues. CDR1 is SGHDN, CDR2 FVKESK, per germline. The CDR3 is CASSPYRSYEQYF. DNA for the CDR3: TGTGCCAGCAGCCCGTACAGATCCTACGAGCAGTACTTC.

This clone was seen more than once but under ten times. Its ends do not fully match the called genes, so a read error is possible. The chain has TRBV19 and TRBJ1-1; 7 bases agree with TRBD1. This CDR3 contains 14 residues. Germline V gives CDR1 LNHDA, CDR2 SQIVND (reference sequence). DNA for the CDR3: TGTGCCAGTAGATCAGGGGGTGTGAAGACTGAAGCTTTCTTT. This encodes CASRSGGVKTEAFF.

This chain connects TRBV30 to TRBJ2-2; 7 nucleotides align to TRBD1. The CDR3 spans 11 residues. After removal of 4 bases from V and 7 bases from J, the junction contained 0 bases not matched to a gene. Germline CDR1 reads GTSNPN; CDR2 reads SVGIG (reference sequence). CDR3 bases: TGTGCCTGGACAGGGGGCGGGGAGCTGTTTTTT. Amino acids: CAWTGGGELFF.

The chain uses TRBV25-1 and TRBJ1-2; D is perhaps TRBD1 (6 bases). Germline CDR1 and CDR2: MGHDK and SYGVNS. V lost 5 bases to trimming and J lost 8 bases, with 9 bases between them. CDR3 length: 11 residues. The CDR3 DNA reads as TGTGCCAGCAGTAATACAGGGGGCTACACCTTC. Protein sequence: CASSNTGGYTF.

This clone was counted between two and nine times. The V gene is TRBV18, the J gene TRBJ1-1; no clear D gene. The CDR3 spans 14 residues. Deletions cut 0 bases from V and 1 base from J, with 6 bases between. The germline V gene encodes CDR1 KGHSH and CDR2 LQKENI. For the CDR3, the DNA is TGTGCCAGCTCACCACCGAGCAAGAACACTGAAGCTTTCTTT. This codes for CASSPPSKNTEAFF.